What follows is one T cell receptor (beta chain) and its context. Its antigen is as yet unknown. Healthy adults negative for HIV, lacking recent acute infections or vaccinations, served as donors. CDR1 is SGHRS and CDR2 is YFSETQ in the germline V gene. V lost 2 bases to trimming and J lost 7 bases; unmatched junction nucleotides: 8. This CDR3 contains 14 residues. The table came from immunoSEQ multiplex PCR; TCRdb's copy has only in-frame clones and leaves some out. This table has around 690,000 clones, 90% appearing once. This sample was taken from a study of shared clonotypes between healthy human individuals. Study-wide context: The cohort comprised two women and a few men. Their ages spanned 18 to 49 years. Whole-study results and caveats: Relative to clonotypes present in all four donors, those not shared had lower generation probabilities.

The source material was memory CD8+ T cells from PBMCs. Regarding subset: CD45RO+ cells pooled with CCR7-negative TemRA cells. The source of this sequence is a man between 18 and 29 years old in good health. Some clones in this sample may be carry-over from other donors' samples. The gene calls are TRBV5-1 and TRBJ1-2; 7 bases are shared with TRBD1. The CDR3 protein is CASSLIGDSSGYTF. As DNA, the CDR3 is TGCGCCAGCAGCTTAATTGGGGACAGTTCTGGCTACACCTTC.